This T cell receptor beta chain was identified in a study of vaccination effects on CD4 cells after COVID-19 (dated 2022 in TCRdb). For the study in its entirety: In the ViraFEST assay, PBMC were stimulated with viral peptide pools, and TCR sequencing was then used to find antigen-specific CD4+ T cell clonotypes based on their expansion. Across the study, the median time from the second dose to post-vaccine sampling was 72 days (range 14 to 241). Each well held over 1.5 million PBMC cultured in IMDM containing roughly 5.1% human AB serum, around 10 IU/ml IL-2 and gentamicin, along with roughly 10 ug/ml peptides. A total of more than 8 COVID-19 convalescent patients and a handful of SARS-CoV-2-naive healthy vaccine recipients were included in the full study. The study compared SARS-CoV-2 spike-specific CD4+ TCR repertoires before and after mRNA vaccination in COVID-19 convalescent patients and infection-naive vaccine recipients. In the study, cultures from other donors were sequenced using the Oncomine TCR Beta short-read assay on an Illumina iSeq 100.

The library was produced with the immunoSEQ multiplex PCR assay. TCR beta CDR3 sequencing was performed on DNA from the cultured, isolated CD4+ T cells. The published analysis was carried out like this. Non-productive TCR sequences were removed, reads were trimmed to the CDR3 region, and CDR3s of at least 7 amino acids were retained. Antigen-specific clonotypes were identified with the MANAFEST web app by comparing expansion in peptide wells against reference cultures. To count as positive, a clone had to show expansion at FDR<0.05 compared with the reference and with all other wells, an odds ratio above 5, and a frequency above 0.1% in two replicate wells. Cross-reactive clonotypes were defined as significantly expanded in SARS-CoV-2 spike wells and in at least one common cold coronavirus spike condition. Levenshtein distance calculated with the stringdist R package was used to assess CDR3 similarity, and unrooted trees were constructed with ape in R 3.6.1. Imported from immuneACCESS, the table was reduced by TCRdb to in-frame sequences with V and J called. These copies leave out some clones; in studies compared against another copy, an unresolved V gene accounts for under half, and the cause of the remainder is not known. The DNA was the basis for D and trimming; V, J and clone size are from that table. The sample table lists approximately 38,000 clones, around two thirds of them with a count of one. Clones ranked in the top ten supply 7.7% of the sample.

V is pared back by 2 bases and J by 4 bases, with 9 bases lying between the germline termini. CDR1 SEHNR and CDR2 FQNEAQ are derived from the germline V gene (reference sequence). The CDR3 covers 14 residues, taking in both the cysteine and the phenylalanine. Left in the record is the CDR3 DNA by itself, 42 bases read in frame from the first base. Overall study results and their limits: The study was limited by a small number of convalescent patients, and early post-infection timepoints were lacking. Among healthy vaccine recipients, nearly all vaccine-induced clones were SARS-CoV-2 mono-reactive, and only 1 of 255 was cross-reactive with common cold coronaviruses. Clones induced by infection and clones induced by vaccination both contracted markedly at late timepoints after vaccination, which fits with T cell responses waning over time.

As regards this clone: The clone's antigen remains unknown. Per-nucleotide qualities are absent, and no much larger clonotype sits a single base away.

After about 10 days of culture, CD4+ T cells were isolated with the EasySep CD4+ T cell isolation kit. Each participant got two doses of an mRNA SARS-CoV-2 vaccine, either BNT162b2 or mRNA-1273. Healthy vaccine recipients had no prior SARS-CoV-2 infection, confirmed by negative nucleocapsid antibodies before and after vaccination. On days 3 and 7, half of the culture medium was replaced with fresh IL-2-containing medium. Each peptide stimulation condition was cultured in triplicate wells unless otherwise noted. PBMC were separated from whole blood using Ficoll-Paque Plus gradient centrifugation and were then either cryopreserved at -140C or used fresh. The QIAamp micro DNA kit was used to extract genomic DNA from the cultured CD4+ T cells.

This material consisted of CD4+ T cells from PBMCs cultured without peptide, taken after COVID-19 vaccination. The chain is made from TRBV7-9 and TRBJ1-5; the D region possibly corresponds to TRBD1 (5 bases align). This TCR was sampled from a human donor who received a COVID-19 vaccine. In nucleotides, the sequence is TGTGCCAGCAGCTTACGGGGGGGTAATCAGCCCCAGCATTTT. Translation gives CASSLRGGNQPQHF. Beyond the CDR3, the reference TRBV7-9 and TRBJ1-5 genes provide the residues; the full variable domain reads: DTGVSQNPRHKITKRGQNVTFRCDPISEHNRLYWYRQTLGQGPEFLTYFQNEAQLEKSRLLSDRFSAERPKGSFSTLEIQRTEQGDSAMYLCASSLRGGNQPQHFGDGTRLSIL.